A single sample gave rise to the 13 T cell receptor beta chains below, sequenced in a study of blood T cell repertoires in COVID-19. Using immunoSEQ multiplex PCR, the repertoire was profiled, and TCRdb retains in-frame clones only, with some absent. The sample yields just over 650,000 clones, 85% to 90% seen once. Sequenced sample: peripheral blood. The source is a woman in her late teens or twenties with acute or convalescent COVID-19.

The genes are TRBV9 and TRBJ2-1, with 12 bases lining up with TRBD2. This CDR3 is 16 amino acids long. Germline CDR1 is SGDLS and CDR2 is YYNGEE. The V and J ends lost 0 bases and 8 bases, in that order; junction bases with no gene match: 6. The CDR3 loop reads CASSVGASGGVYEQFF. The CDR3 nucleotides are TGTGCCAGCAGCGTAGGGGCTAGCGGGGGGGTCTATGAGCAGTTCTTC.

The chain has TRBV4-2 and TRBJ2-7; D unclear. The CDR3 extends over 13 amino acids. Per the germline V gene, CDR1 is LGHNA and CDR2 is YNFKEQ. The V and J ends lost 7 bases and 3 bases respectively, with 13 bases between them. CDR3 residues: CASTLGPGYEQYF. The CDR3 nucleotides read TGTGCCAGCACCTTAGGCCCGGGCTACGAGCAGTACTTC.

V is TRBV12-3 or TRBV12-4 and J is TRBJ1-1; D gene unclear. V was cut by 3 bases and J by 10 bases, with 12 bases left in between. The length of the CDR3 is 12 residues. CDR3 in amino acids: CASSLRPGRAFF. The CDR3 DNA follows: TGTGCCAGCAGTTTGAGGCCGGGGAGAGCTTTCTTT.

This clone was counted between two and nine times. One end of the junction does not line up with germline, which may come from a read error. The CDR3 loop is CASSLAGVSRGRLFF. The CDR3 nucleotides read TGTGCCAGCAGCCTAGCGGGGGTCTCACGAGGGAGGCTGTTCTTC. The chain is built from TRBV7-2 and TRBJ2-1; 10 positions match TRBD2. The CDR3 is 15 residues long. Germline V gene sequence: CDR1 SGHTA, CDR2 FQGNSA.

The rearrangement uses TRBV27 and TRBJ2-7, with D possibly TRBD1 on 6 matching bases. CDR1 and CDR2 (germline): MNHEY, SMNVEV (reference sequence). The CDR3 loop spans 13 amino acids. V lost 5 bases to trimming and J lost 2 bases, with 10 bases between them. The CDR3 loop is CASSKQGAYEQYF. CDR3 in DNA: TGTGCCAGCAGTAAACAGGGAGCCTACGAGCAGTACTTC.

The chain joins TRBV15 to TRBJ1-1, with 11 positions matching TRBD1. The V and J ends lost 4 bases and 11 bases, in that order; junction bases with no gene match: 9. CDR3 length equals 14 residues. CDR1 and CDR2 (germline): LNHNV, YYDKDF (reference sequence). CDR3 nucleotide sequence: TGTGCCACCAGCACAGGGGCGGGACAGGGGGACGCTTTCTTT. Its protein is CATSTGAGQGDAFF.

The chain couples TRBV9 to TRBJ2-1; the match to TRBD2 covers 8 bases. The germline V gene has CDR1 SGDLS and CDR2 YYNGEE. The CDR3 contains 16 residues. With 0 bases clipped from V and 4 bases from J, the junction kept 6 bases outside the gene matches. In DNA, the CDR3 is TGTGCCAGCAGCGTAGCTCTGCGGGGGGCTTACAATGAGCAGTTCTTC. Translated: CASSVALRGAYNEQFF.

The CDR3 spells CASSPNSRTQYF. CDR3 in DNA: TGTGCCAGCAGCCCCAATAGTCGGACCCAGTACTTC. The chain links TRBV12-3 or TRBV12-4 to TRBJ2-5; no firm D call. The CDR3 has 12 residues. V lost 6 bases to trimming and J lost 7 bases, with 12 bases between them.

Here the CDR3 reads CAWSADTGRNQPQHF. CDR3 DNA sequence: TGTGCCTGGAGCGCCGATACAGGTAGAAATCAGCCCCAGCATTTT. The rearrangement links TRBV30 to TRBJ1-5, with a possible D match to TRBD1 (5 bases). This CDR3 spans 15 amino acids. The germline gives CDR1 GTSNPN, CDR2 SVGIG (reference sequence). Trimming shortened V by 3 bases and J by 4 bases, and 16 bases separated the two germline ends.

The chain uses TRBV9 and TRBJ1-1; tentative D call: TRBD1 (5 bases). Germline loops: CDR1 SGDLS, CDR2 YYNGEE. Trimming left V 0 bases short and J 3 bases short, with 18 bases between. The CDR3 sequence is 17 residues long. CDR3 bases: TGTGCCAGCAGCGTAGACGCGGGGGTGGAAGGAGACACTGAAGCTTTCTTT. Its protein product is CASSVDAGVEGDTEAFF.

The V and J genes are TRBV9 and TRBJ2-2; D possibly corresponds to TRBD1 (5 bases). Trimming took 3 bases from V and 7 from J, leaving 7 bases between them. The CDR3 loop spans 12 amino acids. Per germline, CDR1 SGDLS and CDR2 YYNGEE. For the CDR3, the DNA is TGTGCCAGCAGCGAAGGGGACGGGGAGCTGTTTTTT. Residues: CASSEGDGELFF.

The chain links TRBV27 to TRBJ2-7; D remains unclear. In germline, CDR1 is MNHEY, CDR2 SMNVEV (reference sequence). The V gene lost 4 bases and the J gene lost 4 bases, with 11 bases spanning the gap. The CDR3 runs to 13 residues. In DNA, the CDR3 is TGTGCCAGCAGTTCCCATACCTATTACGAGCAGTACTTC. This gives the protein CASSSHTYYEQYF.

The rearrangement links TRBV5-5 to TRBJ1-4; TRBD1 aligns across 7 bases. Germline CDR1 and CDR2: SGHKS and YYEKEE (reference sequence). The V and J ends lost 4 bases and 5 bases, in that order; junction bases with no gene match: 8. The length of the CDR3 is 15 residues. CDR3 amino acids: CASSSTGVLNEKLFF. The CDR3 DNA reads TGTGCCAGCAGCAGTACAGGGGTCCTCAATGAAAAACTGTTTTTT.